These T cell receptor beta chains were read from a single sample in a study of regulatory T cells in long-lasting Graves disease. Each CDR3 protein gets one entry after TCRdb re-called the reads with MiXCR. Of 850 to 1,000 distinct CDR3 sequences in the sample, over 80% were seen once. The sequences come from peripheral blood mononuclear cells (PBMCs), collected with antithyroid drug treatment, in newly diagnosed or persistent Graves disease (not recorded which). The source of these receptors is a young man with Graves disease. The CDR3 runs from the conserved cysteine through the conserved F or W. The order of the fields is CDR3 length, clone size, V gene, D gene, J gene, CDR3 protein, CDR3 DNA. The D gene is left open where the match is weak. Clone size is shown for a subset of rows, as once, few, many or a class of expanded clone.

cdr3_length: 14; clone_size: NA; v_call: TRBV21-1; d_call: NA; j_call: TRBJ1-4; cdr3_aa: CASNDRFQGGKLFF; cdr3_nt: TGTGCCAGCAACGACAGGTTCCAAGGCGGAAAACTGTTTTTT
cdr3_length: 17; clone_size: NA; v_call: TRBV12-5; d_call: NA; j_call: TRBJ1-5; cdr3_aa: CASGFMAGVEGNQPQHF; cdr3_nt: TGTGCTAGTGGTTTTATGGCAGGGGTGGAGGGCAATCAGCCCCAGCATTTT
cdr3_length: 13; clone_size: NA; v_call: TRBV29-1; d_call: TRBD2; j_call: TRBJ2-7; cdr3_aa: CSVVPSGRFEQYF; cdr3_nt: TGCAGCGTTGTACCTAGCGGGAGGTTTGAGCAGTACTTC
cdr3_length: 14; clone_size: NA; v_call: TRBV24-1; d_call: NA; j_call: TRBJ2-1; cdr3_aa: CATSDFSRGNEQFF; cdr3_nt: TGTGCCACCAGTGATTTCTCCCGGGGGAATGAGCAGTTCTTC
cdr3_length: 16; clone_size: once; v_call: TRBV18; d_call: TRBD2; j_call: TRBJ2-1; cdr3_aa: CASSPPGTSEYNEQFF; cdr3_nt: TGTGCCAGCTCACCACCCGGGACTAGCGAATACAATGAGCAGTTCTTC
cdr3_length: 13; clone_size: NA; v_call: TRBV11-2; d_call: NA; j_call: TRBJ2-1; cdr3_aa: CASSLGGRNEQFF; cdr3_nt: TGTGCCAGCAGCTTAGGCGGCAGGAATGAGCAGTTCTTC
cdr3_length: 16; clone_size: once; v_call: TRBV12-3/TRBV12-4; d_call: TRBD1; j_call: TRBJ2-5; cdr3_aa: CASSLGPRQGQETQYF; cdr3_nt: TGTGCCAGCAGTTTAGGTCCCAGACAGGGCCAAGAGACCCAGTACTTC
cdr3_length: 13; clone_size: NA; v_call: TRBV11-2; d_call: NA; j_call: TRBJ1-5; cdr3_aa: CASSLGTGQPQHF; cdr3_nt: TGTGCCAGCAGCTTAGGGACGGGTCAGCCCCAGCATTTT
cdr3_length: 13; clone_size: NA; v_call: TRBV27; d_call: NA; j_call: TRBJ1-2; cdr3_aa: CASGFGGSNGYTF; cdr3_nt: TGTGCCAGCGGCTTTGGGGGGTCGAATGGCTACACCTTC
cdr3_length: 16; clone_size: NA; v_call: TRBV24-1; d_call: NA; j_call: TRBJ2-7; cdr3_aa: CATSDSTGDSSYEQYF; cdr3_nt: TGTGCCACCAGTGATTCGACAGGAGATAGCTCCTACGAGCAGTACTTC
cdr3_length: 12; clone_size: NA; v_call: TRBV27; d_call: NA; j_call: TRBJ1-1; cdr3_aa: CASSLFGVEAFF; cdr3_nt: TGTGCCAGCAGTTTATTTGGAGTTGAAGCTTTCTTT
cdr3_length: 14; clone_size: NA; v_call: TRBV7-9; d_call: NA; j_call: TRBJ2-7; cdr3_aa: CASTREGSSYEQYF; cdr3_nt: TGTGCCAGCACCCGAGAAGGCAGTTCCTACGAGCAGTACTTC
cdr3_length: 13; clone_size: NA; v_call: TRBV6-6; d_call: NA; j_call: TRBJ2-7; cdr3_aa: CASSYAEQVPDAF; cdr3_nt: TGTGCCAGCAGTTACGCCGAGCAGGTCCCCGATGCCTTC
cdr3_length: 14; clone_size: NA; v_call: TRBV5-4; d_call: TRBD2; j_call: TRBJ2-1; cdr3_aa: CASSLAGRENEQFF; cdr3_nt: TGTGCCAGCAGCTTGGCCGGGAGGGAAAATGAGCAGTTCTTC
cdr3_length: 15; clone_size: NA; v_call: TRBV19; d_call: TRBD2; j_call: TRBJ2-5; cdr3_aa: CASSMRSSGEETQYF; cdr3_nt: TGTGCCAGTAGTATGAGGTCTAGCGGGGAAGAGACCCAGTACTTC
cdr3_length: 13; clone_size: NA; v_call: TRBV7-9; d_call: NA; j_call: TRBJ2-3; cdr3_aa: CAADRFAGDTQYF; cdr3_nt: TGTGCCGCTGATCGTTTTGCGGGAGATACGCAGTATTTT
cdr3_length: 14; clone_size: few; v_call: TRBV6-9; d_call: NA; j_call: TRBJ2-1; cdr3_aa: CASSYNRVSEEQFF; cdr3_nt: TGTGCCAGCAGTTATAACAGGGTTTCCGAGGAGCAGTTCTTC
cdr3_length: 17; clone_size: NA; v_call: TRBV7-2; d_call: TRBD2; j_call: TRBJ2-1; cdr3_aa: CASSPLLGAGGYNEQFF; cdr3_nt: TGTGCCAGCAGCCCTCTCTTAGGGGCGGGAGGGTACAATGAGCAGTTCTTC